This T cell receptor beta chain was obtained from a study of blood T cell repertoires in COVID-19 (dated by TCRdb to the early 2020s). Regarding the study in general: Collaborator samples came from the United States, Italy and Spain and covered acute and convalescent phases of COVID-19. The material from the prospective study consisted of cDNA or gDNA derived from T cells, B-cell-depleted T cells, or PBMCs. Subjects who had been exposed to COVID-19, were actively infected with it, or had recovered from it provided the deeply sampled blood TCRbeta repertoires that made up the dataset. The repertoires were made available in a free public database intended to serve as a resource for research on the immune response to SARS-CoV-2. Samples were obtained from the ongoing ImmuneRACE study (first 160 participants) and from about 1,300 subjects provided by 6 global collaborators. A de-identified subject ID, COVID-19 status, age in years and sex were almost always included in the sample metadata. Where available, HLA class I and class II types were taken from metadata supplied by the sample provider and were not determined by assay-based typing. The paper's findings and limits, for the study overall: The amount of clinical and demographic metadata varied by source and participant and was provided uncurated.

Its CDR3 holds 13 amino acids, cysteine through phenylalanine. Only the CDR3 region is kept as DNA, spanning 39 bases read in frame from base 1. V and J are trimmed by 10 bases and 5 bases, and the gene matches miss 9 bases of the junction. From the germline V gene, CDR1 is MDHEN and CDR2 is SYDVKM. TCRbeta CDR3 regions were amplified from genomic DNA using the immunoSEQ Assay, a bias-controlled multiplex PCR. Concerning the study's data processing: The number of nucleated cells in each sample was estimated from the amplification of reference gene primers within the assay. Sequence reads were collapsed and filtered to measure the absolute abundance of every unique TCRbeta CDR3 rearrangement. Productive Simpson clonality was computed per sample as the square root of Simpson's diversity index over productive rearrangements. TCRdb mirrors the immuneACCESS table, restricted to in-frame sequences. Some clones are absent from its copies; in checked studies, under half trace to an unresolved V gene, and the reason for the others is unknown. The V and J calls and clone size are taken from that table; D and trimming were inferred from the DNA. Counted in this sample were roughly 100,000 clones; 78% of them appeared once. Approximately 9.9% of the sample is in the top ten clones.

The collaborating institutions used their own protocols to collect whole blood in K2EDTA tubes. For TCRbeta analysis, collaborators shipped samples as frozen whole blood, isolated PBMCs, or DNA extracted from either of those sample types. Points on this clone: Which antigen it targets is not known. Base qualities are not provided; no much larger clone lies one nucleotide away.

The chain is made from TRBV28 and TRBJ2-7; 9 junctional bases match TRBD1. This sequence originates from a man between 60 and 75 years old with active or convalescent COVID-19. Sample: peripheral blood. The base sequence is TGTGCCACCCTGGGACAGGGTAACCACGAGCAGTACTTC. Its protein product is CATLGQGNHEQYF. The CDR3, completed at both ends by the reference TRBV28 and TRBJ2-7 genes, gives the full variable domain DVKVTQSSRYLVKRTGEKVFLECVQDMDHENMFWYRQDPGLGLRLIYFSYDVKMKEKGDIPEGYSVSREKKERFSLILESASTNQTSMYLCATLGQGNHEQYFGPGTRLTVT.